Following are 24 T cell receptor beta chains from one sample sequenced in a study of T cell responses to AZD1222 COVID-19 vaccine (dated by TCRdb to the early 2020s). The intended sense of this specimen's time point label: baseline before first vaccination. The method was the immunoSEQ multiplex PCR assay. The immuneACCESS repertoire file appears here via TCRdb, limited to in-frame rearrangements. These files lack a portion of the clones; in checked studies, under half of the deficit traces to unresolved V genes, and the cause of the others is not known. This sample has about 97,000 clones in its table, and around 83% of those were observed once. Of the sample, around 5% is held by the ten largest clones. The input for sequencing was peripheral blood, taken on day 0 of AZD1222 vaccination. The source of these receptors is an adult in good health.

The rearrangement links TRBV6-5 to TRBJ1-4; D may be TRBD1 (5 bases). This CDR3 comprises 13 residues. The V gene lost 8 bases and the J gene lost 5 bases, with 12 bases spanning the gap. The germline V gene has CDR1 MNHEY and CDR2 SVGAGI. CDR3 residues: CASQGSVNEKLFF. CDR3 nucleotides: TGTGCCAGCCAGGGATCGGTCAATGAAAAACTGTTTTTT.

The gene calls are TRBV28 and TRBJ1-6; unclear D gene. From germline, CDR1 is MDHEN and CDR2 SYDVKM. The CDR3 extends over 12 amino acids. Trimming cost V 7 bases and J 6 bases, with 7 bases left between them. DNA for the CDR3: TGTGCCAGCACGGGCCCTAATTCACCCCTCCACTTT. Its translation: CASTGPNSPLHF.

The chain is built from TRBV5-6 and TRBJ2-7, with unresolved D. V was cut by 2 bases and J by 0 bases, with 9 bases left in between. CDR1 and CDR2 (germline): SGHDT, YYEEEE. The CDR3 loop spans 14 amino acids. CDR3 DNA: TGTGCCAGCAGCTTCGAGTTCAGCTCCTACGAGCAGTACTTC. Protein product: CASSFEFSSYEQYF.

The CDR3 DNA reads as TGTGCCAGCAGCTCCACCCGGACAGATACTTACAATGAGCAGTTCTTC. As protein: CASSSTRTDTYNEQFF. The chain has TRBV11-2 and TRBJ2-1, with a tentative D call TRBD1 (6 bases). The CDR3 is made up of 16 amino acids. V was shortened by 4 bases and J by 4 bases, with 17 bases between the two germline ends. In germline, CDR1 is SGHAT, CDR2 FQNNGV.

The CDR3 sequence: CASSLEGQSSGYTF. CDR3 in DNA: TGCGCCAGCAGCTTGGAAGGACAATCAAGTGGCTACACCTTC. The chain links TRBV5-1 to TRBJ1-2, with TRBD1 as a possible D gene (5 bases). The germline V and J ends were trimmed by 0 bases and 7 bases, with 13 bases remaining between them. In germline, CDR1 is SGHRS, CDR2 YFSETQ. This CDR3 has 14 residues.

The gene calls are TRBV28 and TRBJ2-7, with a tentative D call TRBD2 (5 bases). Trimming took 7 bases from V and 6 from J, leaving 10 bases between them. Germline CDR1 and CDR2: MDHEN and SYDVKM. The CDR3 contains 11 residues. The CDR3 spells CASTVGVEQYF. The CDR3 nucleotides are TGTGCCAGCACCGTCGGGGTCGAGCAGTACTTC.

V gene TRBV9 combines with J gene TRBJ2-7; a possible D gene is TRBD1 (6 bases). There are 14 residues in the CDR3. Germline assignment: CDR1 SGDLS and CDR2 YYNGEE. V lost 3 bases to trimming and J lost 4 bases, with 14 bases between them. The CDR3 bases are TGTGCCAGCAGCGACACAGGGTTTAGTTACGAGCAGTACTTC. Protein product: CASSDTGFSYEQYF.

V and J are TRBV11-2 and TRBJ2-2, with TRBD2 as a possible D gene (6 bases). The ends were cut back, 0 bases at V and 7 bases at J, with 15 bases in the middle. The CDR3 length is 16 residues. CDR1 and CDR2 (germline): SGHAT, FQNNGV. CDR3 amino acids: CASSLDPRLAHGELFF. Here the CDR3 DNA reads TGTGCCAGCAGCTTAGATCCGCGGCTAGCGCACGGGGAGCTGTTTTTT.

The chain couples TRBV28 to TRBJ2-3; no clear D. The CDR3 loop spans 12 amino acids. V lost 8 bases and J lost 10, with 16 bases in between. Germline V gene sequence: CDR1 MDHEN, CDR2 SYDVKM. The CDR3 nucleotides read TGTGCCAGCGGATTAAGATGGGGTCCGCAGTATTTT. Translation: CASGLRWGPQYF.

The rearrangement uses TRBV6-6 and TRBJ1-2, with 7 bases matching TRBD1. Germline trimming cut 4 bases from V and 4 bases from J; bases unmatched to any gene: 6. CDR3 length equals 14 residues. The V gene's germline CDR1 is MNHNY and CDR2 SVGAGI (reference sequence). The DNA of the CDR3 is TGTGCCAGCAGTTTAGGACAGGTAGCCTATGGCTACACCTTC. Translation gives CASSLGQVAYGYTF.

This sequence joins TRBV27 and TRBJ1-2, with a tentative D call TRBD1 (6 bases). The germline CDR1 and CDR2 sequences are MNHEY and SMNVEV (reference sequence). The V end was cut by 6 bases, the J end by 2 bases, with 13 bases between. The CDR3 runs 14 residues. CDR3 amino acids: CASRYSGENYGYTF. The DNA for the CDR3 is TGTGCCAGCAGGTATTCAGGGGAGAACTATGGCTACACCTTC.

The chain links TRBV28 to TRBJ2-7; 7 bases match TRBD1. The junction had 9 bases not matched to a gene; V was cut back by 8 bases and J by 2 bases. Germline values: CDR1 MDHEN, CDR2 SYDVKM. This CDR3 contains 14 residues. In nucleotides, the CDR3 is TGTGCCAGCCGAAGACAGGGCCTAACCTACGAGCAGTACTTC. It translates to CASRRQGLTYEQYF.

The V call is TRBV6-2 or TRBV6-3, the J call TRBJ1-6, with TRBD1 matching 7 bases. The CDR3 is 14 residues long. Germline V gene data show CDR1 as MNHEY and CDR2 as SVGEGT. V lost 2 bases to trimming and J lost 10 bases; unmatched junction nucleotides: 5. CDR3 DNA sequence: TGTGCCAGCAGTTACCGCCAGGGGGGATCACCCCTCCACTTT. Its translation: CASSYRQGGSPLHF.

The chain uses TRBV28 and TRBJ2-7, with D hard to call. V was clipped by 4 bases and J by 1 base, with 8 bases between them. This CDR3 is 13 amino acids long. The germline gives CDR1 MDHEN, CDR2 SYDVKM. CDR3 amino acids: CASSSGRSYEQYF. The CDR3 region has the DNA TGTGCCAGCAGTTCCGGGCGGTCCTACGAGCAGTACTTC.

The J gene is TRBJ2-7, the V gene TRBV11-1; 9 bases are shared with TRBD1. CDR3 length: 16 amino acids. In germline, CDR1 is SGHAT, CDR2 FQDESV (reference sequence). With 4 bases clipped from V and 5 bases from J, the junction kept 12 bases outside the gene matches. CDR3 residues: CASSSPPGQGLHEQYF. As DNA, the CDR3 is TGTGCCAGCAGCTCCCCCCCGGGACAGGGCCTGCACGAGCAGTACTTC.

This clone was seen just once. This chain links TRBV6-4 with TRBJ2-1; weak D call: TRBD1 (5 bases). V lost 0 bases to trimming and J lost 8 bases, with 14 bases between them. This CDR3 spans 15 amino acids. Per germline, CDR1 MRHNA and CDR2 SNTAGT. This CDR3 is CASSDSAGPRDEQFF. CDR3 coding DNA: TGTGCCAGCAGTGACTCGGCTGGGCCCAGGGATGAGCAGTTCTTC.

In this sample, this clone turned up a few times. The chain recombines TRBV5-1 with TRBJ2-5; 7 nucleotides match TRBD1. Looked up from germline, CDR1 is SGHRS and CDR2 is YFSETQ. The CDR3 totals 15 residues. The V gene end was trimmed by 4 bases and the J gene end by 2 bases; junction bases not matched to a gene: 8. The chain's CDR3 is CASSPGLGQQETQYF. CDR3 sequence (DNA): TGCGCCAGCAGCCCCGGCCTGGGACAGCAAGAGACCCAGTACTTC.

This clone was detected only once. The CDR3 sequence is CASSRKASGELFF. CDR3 bases: TGTGCCAGCAGCCGCAAGGCTTCCGGGGAGCTGTTTTTT. The J gene is TRBJ2-2, the V gene TRBV7-9; no clear D gene. V lost 5 bases and J 6 bases, leaving 10 bases between the germline ends. The CDR3 sequence is 13 residues long. CDR1 and CDR2 (germline): SEHNR, FQNEAQ (reference sequence).

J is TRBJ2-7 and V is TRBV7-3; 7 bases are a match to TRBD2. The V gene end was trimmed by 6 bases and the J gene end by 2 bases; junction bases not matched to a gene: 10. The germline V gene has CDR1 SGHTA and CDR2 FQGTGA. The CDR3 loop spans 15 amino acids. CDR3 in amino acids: CASSLAAGSPYEQYF. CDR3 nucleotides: TGTGCCAGCAGTCTCGCAGCGGGGTCCCCCTACGAGCAGTACTTC.

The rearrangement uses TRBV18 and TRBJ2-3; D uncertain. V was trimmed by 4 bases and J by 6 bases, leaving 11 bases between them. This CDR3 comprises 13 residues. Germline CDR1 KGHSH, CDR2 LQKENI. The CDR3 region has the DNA TGTGCCAGCTCACTCGCGCGTGAGGATACGCAGTATTTT. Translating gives CASSLAREDTQYF.

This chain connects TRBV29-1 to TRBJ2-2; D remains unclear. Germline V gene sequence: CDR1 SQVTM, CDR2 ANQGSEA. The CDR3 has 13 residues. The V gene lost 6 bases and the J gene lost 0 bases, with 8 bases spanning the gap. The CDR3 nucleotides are TGCAGCGTCCTGAGGTCGAACACCGGGGAGCTGTTTTTT. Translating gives CSVLRSNTGELFF.

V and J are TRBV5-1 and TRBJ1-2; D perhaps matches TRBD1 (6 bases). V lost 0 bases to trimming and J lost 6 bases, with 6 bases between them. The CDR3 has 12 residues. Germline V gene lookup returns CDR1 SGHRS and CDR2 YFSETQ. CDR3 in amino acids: CASSLDRDGYTF. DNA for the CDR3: TGCGCCAGCAGCTTGGACAGGGATGGCTACACCTTC.

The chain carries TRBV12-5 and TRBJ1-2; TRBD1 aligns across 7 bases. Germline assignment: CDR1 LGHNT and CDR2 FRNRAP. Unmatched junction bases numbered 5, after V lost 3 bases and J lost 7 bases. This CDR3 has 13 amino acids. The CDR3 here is CASGFGDRPGYTF. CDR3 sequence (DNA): TGTGCTAGTGGTTTTGGGGACAGACCTGGCTACACCTTC.

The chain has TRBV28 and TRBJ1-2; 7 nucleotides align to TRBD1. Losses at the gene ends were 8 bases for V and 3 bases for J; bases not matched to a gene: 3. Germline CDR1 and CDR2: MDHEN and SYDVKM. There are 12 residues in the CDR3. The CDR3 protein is CASEGGDYGYTF. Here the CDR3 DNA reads TGTGCCAGCGAAGGGGGCGACTATGGCTACACCTTC.